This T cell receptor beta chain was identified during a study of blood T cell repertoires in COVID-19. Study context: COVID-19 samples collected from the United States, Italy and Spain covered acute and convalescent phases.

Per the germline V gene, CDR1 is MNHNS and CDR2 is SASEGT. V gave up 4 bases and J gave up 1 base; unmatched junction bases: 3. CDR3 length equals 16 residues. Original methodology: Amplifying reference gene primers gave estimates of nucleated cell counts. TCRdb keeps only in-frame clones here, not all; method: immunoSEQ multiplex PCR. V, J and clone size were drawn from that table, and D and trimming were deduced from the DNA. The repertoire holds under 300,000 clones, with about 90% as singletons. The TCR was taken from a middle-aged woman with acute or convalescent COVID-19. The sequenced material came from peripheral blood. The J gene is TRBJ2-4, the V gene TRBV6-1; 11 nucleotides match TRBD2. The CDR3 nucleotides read TGTGCCAGCAGTGCATCTAGCGGGGGGGCCAAAAACATTCAGTACTTC. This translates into CASSASSGGAKNIQYF.